This entry lists 6 T cell receptor beta chains sequenced from one sample in a study of regulatory T cells in long-lasting Graves disease. The time point here: persistent/refractory GD, antithyroid drugs over 5 years with positive TRAb. Extracted PBMC RNA gave rise to the TCR library. Assembly of TCR beta libraries relied on iRepertoire HTBI primers together with Arm-PCR of CDR3 regions. TCRdb passed the multiplex PCR reads through MiXCR, listing each CDR3 protein once. The repertoire holds approximately 290,000 distinct CDR3 sequences, with roughly a fifth as singletons. This material consisted of peripheral blood mononuclear cells (PBMCs), taken when the disease was refractory, from a patient treated with antithyroid drugs. All receptors derive from a female donor with Graves disease.

This clonotype was seen many times. V and J are TRBV6-5 and TRBJ2-7; D not resolved. Germline V gene sequence: CDR1 MNHEY, CDR2 SVGAGI. The CDR3 covers 15 residues. Trimming stripped 0 bases from V and 2 bases from J, with 11 bases between. The CDR3 coding sequence is TGTGCCAGCAGTTACTCGATCGCAGAGCCCTACGAGCAGTACTTC. It translates to CASSYSIAEPYEQYF.

This clonotype has a count of ten or more. This chain links TRBV20-1 with TRBJ2-7; D tentatively fits TRBD1 or TRBD2 (5 bases each). Trimming pared 6 bases from V and 0 bases from J, leaving 15 bases between. Germline-derived CDR1 and CDR2 are DFQATT and SNEGSKA (reference sequence). The CDR3 runs 14 residues. In DNA form, the CDR3 reads TGCAGTGCCGACTCGGATGGGGGCTCCTACGAGCAGTACTTC. This sequence encodes CSADSDGGSYEQYF.

This clonotype was found many times. J is TRBJ1-2 and V is TRBV12-3 or TRBV12-4; perhaps TRBD1 as D (5 bases). The V end was cut by 7 bases, the J end by 4 bases, with 22 bases between. CDR3 length: 16 residues. The CDR3 DNA reads TGTGCCAGCAAAATTGGGGGAGGCCGGGGAGGCTATGGCTACACCTTC. This translates into CASKIGGGRGGYGYTF.

This clonotype was seen at least ten times. The gene calls are TRBV2 and TRBJ1-5; D not resolved. The germline gives CDR1 SNHLY, CDR2 FYNNEI. The CDR3 is 15 residues long. V dropped 5 bases and J dropped 4 bases, with 15 bases sitting between them. CDR3 in amino acids: CASSPTDDLNQPQHF. CDR3 nucleotide sequence: TGTGCCAGCAGTCCGACTGACGACCTGAATCAGCCCCAGCATTTT. The full variable domain, completed using reference TRBV2 and TRBJ1-5, is EPEVTQTPSHQVTQMGQEVILRCVPISNHLYFYWYRQILGQKVEFLVSFYNNEISEKSEIFDDQFSVERPDGSNFTLKIRSTKLEDSAMYFCASSPTDDLNQPQHFGDGTRLSIL.

This clonotype was observed a single time. Given a much more abundant clone one base away, this may be a read error. The chain recombines TRBV3-1 with TRBJ1-1, with unresolved D. Germline V lookup: CDR1 LGHDT, CDR2 YNNKEL (reference sequence). CDR3 size: 12 residues. Trimming removed 1 base at V and 4 bases at J, with 4 bases between. CDR3 amino acids: CASSQASTEAFF. CDR3 bases: TGTGCCAGCAGCCAAGCTAGCACTGAAGCTTTCTTT.

V is TRBV20-1 and J is TRBJ2-7, with a tentative D call TRBD2 (6 bases). The CDR3 is 11 amino acids. Germline V gives CDR1 DFQATT, CDR2 SNEGSKA (reference sequence). Trimming removed 3 bases from V and 7 bases from J, with 10 bases in between. CDR3 coding DNA: TGCAGTGCTAGGGGGGGTTTGGAGCAGTACTTC. Its translation is CSARGGLEQYF.